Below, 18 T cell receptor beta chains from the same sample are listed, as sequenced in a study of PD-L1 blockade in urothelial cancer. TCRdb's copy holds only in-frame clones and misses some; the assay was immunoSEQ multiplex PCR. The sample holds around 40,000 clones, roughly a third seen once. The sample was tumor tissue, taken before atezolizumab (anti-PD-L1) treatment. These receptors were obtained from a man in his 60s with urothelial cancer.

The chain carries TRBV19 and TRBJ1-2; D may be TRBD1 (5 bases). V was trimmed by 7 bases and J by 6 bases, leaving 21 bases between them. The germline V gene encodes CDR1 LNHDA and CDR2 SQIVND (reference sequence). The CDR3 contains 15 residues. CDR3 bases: TGTGCCAGTAACGCCCAAACGCAGGGATCTCATGGCTACACCTTC. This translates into CASNAQTQGSHGYTF. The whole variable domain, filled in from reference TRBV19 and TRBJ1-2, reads DGGITQSPKYLFRKEGQNVTLSCEQNLNHDAMYWYRQDPGQGLRLIYYSQIVNDFQKGDIAEGYSVSREKKESFPLTVTSAQKNPTAFYLCASNAQTQGSHGYTFGSGTRLTVV.

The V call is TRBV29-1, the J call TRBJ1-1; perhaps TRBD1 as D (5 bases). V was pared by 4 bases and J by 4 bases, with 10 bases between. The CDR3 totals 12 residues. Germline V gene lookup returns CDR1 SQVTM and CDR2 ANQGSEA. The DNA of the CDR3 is TGCAGCGTTGCCAATCAGGGCACTGAAGCTTTCTTT. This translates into CSVANQGTEAFF.

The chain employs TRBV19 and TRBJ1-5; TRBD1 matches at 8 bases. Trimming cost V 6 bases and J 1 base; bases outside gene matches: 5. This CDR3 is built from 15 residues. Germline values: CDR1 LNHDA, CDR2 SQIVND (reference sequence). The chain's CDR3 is CASRKTGVSNQPQHF. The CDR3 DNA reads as TGTGCCAGTAGGAAGACAGGGGTGAGCAATCAGCCCCAGCATTTT.

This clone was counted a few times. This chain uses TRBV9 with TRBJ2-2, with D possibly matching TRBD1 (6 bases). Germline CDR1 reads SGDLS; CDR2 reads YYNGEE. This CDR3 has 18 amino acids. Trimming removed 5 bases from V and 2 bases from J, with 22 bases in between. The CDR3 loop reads CASSKTPQGNVNTGELFF. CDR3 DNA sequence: TGTGCCAGCAGTAAAACACCACAGGGAAATGTTAACACCGGGGAGCTGTTTTTT.

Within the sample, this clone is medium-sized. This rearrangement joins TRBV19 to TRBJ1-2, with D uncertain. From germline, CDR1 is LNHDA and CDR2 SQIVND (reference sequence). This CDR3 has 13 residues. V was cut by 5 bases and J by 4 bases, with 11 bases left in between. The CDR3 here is CASSPEGAYGYTF. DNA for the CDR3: TGTGCCAGTAGTCCGGAAGGAGCCTATGGCTACACCTTC. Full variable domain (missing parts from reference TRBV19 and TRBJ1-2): DGGITQSPKYLFRKEGQNVTLSCEQNLNHDAMYWYRQDPGQGLRLIYYSQIVNDFQKGDIAEGYSVSREKKESFPLTVTSAQKNPTAFYLCASSPEGAYGYTFGSGTRLTVV.

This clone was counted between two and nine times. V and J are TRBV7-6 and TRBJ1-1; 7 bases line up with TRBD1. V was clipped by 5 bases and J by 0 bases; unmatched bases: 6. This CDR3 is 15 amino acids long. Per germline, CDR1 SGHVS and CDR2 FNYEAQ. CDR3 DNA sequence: TGTGCCAGCAGCCCGAAACAGGGGCTGAACACTGAAGCTTTCTTT. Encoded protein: CASSPKQGLNTEAFF.

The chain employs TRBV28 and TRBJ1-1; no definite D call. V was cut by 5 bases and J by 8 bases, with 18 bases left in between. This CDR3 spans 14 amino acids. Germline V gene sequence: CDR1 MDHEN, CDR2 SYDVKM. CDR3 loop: CASSPTRAAGEAFF. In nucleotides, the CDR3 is TGTGCCAGCAGTCCCACACGGGCTGCCGGGGAAGCTTTCTTT.

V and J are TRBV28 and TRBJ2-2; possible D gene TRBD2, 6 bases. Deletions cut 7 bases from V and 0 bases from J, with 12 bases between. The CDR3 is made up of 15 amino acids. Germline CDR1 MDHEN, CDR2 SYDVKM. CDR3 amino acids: CASTRGGANTGELFF. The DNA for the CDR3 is TGTGCCAGCACTCGGGGCGGGGCGAACACCGGGGAGCTGTTTTTT.

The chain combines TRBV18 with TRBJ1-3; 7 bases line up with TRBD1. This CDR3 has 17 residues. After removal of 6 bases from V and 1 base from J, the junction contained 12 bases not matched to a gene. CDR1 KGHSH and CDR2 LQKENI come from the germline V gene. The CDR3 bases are TGTGCCAGCTCTCAAGGCGACAGGGAAAGGTCTGGAAACACCATATATTTT. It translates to CASSQGDRERSGNTIYF.

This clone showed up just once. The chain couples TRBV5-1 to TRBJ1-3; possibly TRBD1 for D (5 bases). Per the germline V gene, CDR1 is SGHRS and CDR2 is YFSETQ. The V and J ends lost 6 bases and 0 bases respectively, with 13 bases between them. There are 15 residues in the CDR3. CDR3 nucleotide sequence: TGCGCCAGCACCCTCGGGACTTCCTCTGGAAACACCATATATTTT. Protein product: CASTLGTSSGNTIYF. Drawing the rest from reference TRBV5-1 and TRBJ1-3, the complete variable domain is KAGVTQTPRYLIKTRGQQVTLSCSPISGHRSVSWYQQTPGQGLQFLFEYFSETQRNKGNFPGRFSGRQFSNSRSEMNVSTLELGDSALYLCASTLGTSSGNTIYFGEGSWLTVV.

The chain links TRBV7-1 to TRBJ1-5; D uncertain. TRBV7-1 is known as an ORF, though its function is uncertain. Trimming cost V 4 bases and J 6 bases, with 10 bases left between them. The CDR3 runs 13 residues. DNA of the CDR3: TGTGCCAGCAGCTTAGCGTACCCTCAGCCCCAGCATTTT. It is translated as CASSLAYPQPQHF.

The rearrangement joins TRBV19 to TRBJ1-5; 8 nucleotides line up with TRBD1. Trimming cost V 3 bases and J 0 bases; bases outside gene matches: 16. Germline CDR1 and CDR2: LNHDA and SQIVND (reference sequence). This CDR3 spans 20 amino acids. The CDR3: CASSIPTTGTGFYSNQPQHF. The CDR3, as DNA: TGTGCCAGTAGTATCCCAACGACCGGGACAGGCTTTTATAGCAATCAGCCCCAGCATTTT. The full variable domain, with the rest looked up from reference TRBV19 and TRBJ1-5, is DGGITQSPKYLFRKEGQNVTLSCEQNLNHDAMYWYRQDPGQGLRLIYYSQIVNDFQKGDIAEGYSVSREKKESFPLTVTSAQKNPTAFYLCASSIPTTGTGFYSNQPQHFGDGTRLSIL.

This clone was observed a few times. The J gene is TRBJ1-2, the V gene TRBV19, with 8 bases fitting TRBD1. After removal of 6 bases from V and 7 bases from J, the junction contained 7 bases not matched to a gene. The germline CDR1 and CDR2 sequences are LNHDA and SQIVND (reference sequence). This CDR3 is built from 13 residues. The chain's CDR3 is CASSPGTGIGYTF. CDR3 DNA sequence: TGTGCCAGTAGCCCCGGGACAGGAATTGGCTACACCTTC.

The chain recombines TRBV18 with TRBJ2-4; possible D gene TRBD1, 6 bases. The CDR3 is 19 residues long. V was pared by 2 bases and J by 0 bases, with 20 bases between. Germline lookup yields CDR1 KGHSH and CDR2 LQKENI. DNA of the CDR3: TGTGCCAGCTCACCATGGGGACAATTCCTCGAGGGAGCCAAAAACATTCAGTACTTC. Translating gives CASSPWGQFLEGAKNIQYF. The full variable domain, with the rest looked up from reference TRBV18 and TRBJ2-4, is NAGVMQNPRHLVRRRGQEARLRCSPMKGHSHVYWYRQLPEEGLKFMVYLQKENIIDESGMPKERFSAEFPKEGPSILRIQQVVRGDSAAYFCASSPWGQFLEGAKNIQYFGAGTRLSVL.

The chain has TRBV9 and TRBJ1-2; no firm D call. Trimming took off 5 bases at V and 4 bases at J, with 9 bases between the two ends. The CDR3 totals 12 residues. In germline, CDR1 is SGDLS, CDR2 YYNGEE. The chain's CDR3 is CASSERAYGYTF. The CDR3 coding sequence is TGTGCCAGCAGTGAAAGAGCCTATGGCTACACCTTC.

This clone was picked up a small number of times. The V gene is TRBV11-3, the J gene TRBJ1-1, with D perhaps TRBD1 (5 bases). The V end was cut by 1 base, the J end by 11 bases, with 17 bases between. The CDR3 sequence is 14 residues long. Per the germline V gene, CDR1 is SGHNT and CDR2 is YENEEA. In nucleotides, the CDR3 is TGTGCCAGCAGCTTAGTGACAGATGGACGTACGGCTTTCTTT. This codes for CASSLVTDGRTAFF.

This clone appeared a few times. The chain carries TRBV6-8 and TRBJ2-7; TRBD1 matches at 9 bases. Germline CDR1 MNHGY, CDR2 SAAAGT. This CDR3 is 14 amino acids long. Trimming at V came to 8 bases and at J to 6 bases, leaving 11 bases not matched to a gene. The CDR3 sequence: CASGNRDRAFEQYF. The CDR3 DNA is TGTGCCAGCGGAAACAGGGACAGGGCTTTCGAGCAGTACTTC.

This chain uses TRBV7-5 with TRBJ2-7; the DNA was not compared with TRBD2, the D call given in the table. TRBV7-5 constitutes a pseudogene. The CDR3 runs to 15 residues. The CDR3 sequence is CASSPSGRPPYEQYF. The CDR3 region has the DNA TGTGCCAGCAGCCCTAGCGGGAGGCCACCCTACGAGCAGTACTTC.